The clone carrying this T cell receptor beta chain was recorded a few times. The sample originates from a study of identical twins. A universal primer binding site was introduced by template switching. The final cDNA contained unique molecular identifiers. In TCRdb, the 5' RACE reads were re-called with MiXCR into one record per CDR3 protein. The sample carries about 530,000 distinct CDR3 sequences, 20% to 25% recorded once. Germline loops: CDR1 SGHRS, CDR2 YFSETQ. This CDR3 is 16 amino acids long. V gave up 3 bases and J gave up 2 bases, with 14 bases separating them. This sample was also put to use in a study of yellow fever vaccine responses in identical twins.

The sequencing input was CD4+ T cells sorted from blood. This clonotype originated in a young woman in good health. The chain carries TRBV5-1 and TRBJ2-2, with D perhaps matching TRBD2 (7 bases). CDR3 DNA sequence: TGCGCCAGCAGCTCAGGGGTAGCGGGCAACACCGGGGAGCTGTTTTTT. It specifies CASSSGVAGNTGELFF. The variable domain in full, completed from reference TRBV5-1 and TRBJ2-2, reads KAGVTQTPRYLIKTRGQQVTLSCSPISGHRSVSWYQQTPGQGLQFLFEYFSETQRNKGNFPGRFSGRQFSNSRSEMNVSTLELGDSALYLCASSSGVAGNTGELFFGEGSRLTVL.